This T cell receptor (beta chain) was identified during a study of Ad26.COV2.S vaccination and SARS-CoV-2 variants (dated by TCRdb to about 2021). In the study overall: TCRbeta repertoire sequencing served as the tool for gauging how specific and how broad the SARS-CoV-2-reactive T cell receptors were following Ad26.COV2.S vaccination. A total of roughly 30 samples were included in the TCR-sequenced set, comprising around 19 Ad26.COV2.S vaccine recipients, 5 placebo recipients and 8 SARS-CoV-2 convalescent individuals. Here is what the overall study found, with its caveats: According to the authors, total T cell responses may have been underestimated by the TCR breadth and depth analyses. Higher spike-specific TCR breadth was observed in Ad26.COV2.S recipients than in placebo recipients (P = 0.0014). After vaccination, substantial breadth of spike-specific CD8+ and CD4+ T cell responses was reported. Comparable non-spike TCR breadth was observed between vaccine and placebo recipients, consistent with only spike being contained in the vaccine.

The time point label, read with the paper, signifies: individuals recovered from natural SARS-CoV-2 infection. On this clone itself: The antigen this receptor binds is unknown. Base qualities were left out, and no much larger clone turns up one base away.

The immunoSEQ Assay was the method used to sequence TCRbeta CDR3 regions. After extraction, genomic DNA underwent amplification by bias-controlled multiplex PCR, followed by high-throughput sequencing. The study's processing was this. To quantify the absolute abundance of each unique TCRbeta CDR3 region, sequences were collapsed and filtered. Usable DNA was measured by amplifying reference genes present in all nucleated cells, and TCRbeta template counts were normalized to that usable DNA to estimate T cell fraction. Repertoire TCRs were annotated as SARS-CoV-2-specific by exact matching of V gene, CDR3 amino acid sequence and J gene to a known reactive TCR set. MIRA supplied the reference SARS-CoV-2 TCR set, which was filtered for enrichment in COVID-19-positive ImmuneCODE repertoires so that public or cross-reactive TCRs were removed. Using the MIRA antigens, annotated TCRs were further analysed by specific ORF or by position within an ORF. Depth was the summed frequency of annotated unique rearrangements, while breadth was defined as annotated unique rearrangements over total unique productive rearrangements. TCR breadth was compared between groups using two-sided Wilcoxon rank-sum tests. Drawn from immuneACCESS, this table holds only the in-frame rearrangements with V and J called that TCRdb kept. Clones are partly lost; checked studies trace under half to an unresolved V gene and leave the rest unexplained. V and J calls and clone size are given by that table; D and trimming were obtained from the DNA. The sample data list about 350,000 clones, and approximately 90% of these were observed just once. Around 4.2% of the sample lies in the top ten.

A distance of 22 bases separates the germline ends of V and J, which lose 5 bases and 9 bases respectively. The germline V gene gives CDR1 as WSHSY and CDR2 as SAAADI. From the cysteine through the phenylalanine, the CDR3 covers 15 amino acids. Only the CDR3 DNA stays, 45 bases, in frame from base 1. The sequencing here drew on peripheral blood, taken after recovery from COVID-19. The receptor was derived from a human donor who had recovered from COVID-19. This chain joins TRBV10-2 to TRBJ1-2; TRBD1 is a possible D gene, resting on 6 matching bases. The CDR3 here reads CASSPPVQGNFRYTF. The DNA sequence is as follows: TGCGCCAGCAGTCCCCCAGTACAGGGTAACTTTCGCTACACCTTC.